This T cell receptor (beta chain) stems from a study of T-cell memory formation after mild COVID-19. Study-wide results and caveats: Second-wave clones reaching peak frequency on day 37 lacked confirmed SARS-CoV-2 specificity. Some clones that responded turned up in pre-infection memory, which suggests that cross-reactive memory joined in. There was a balanced CD4/CD8 profile in clones contracting day 15 to 85, and later expanders leaned CD4+.

In its sample, this clonotype was seen a few times. Its target is not known. Germline V lookup: CDR1 MNHEY, CDR2 SVGEGT. The CDR3 sequence is 15 residues long. Unmatched junction bases numbered 10, after V lost 8 bases and J lost 4 bases. TCR alpha and TCR beta cDNA libraries with sample barcodes and UMIs came from 5'RACE using constant-segment primers. Using its own MiXCR run on the 5' RACE reads, TCRdb lists one record per CDR3 protein. The table includes about 160,000 distinct CDR3 sequences, roughly 31% detected once. The J gene is TRBJ2-7, the V gene TRBV6-2 or TRBV6-3, with TRBD1 identical over 11 bases. This receptor was identified in an adult woman who had mild COVID-19 (a few samples of this study predate the infection). Cell type and time point are not known. Source material: PBMCs or a T cell subset sorted from them (not recorded which). The CDR3 sequence is CASGRPGTGGYEQYF. CDR3 in DNA: TGTGCCAGCGGTAGACCCGGGACAGGGGGTTACGAGCAGTACTTC.